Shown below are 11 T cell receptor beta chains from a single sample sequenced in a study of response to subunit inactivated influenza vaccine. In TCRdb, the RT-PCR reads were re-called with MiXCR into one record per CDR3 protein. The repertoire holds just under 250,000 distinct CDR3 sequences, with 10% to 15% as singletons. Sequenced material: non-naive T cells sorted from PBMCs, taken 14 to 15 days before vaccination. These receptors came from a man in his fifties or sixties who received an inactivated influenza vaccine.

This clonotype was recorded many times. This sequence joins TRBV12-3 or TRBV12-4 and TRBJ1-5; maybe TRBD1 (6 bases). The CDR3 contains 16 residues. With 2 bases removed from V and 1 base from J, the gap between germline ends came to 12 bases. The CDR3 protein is CASSLWGAESNQPQHF. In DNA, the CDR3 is TGTGCCAGCAGTTTATGGGGGGCTGAAAGCAATCAGCCCCAGCATTTT.

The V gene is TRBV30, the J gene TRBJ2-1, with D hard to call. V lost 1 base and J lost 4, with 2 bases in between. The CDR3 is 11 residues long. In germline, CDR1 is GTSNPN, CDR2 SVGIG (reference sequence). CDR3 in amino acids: CAWSGYNEQFF. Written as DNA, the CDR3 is TGTGCCTGGAGTGGGTACAATGAGCAGTTCTTC.

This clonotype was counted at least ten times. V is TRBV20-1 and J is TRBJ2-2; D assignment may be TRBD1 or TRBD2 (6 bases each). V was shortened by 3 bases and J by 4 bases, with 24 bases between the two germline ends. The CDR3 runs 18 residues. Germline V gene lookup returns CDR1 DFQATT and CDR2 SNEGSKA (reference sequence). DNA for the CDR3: TGCAGTGCTAGCCCCTCGGGGGCAGACCGACGGGTCACCGGGGAGCTGTTTTTT. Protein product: CSASPSGADRRVTGELFF.

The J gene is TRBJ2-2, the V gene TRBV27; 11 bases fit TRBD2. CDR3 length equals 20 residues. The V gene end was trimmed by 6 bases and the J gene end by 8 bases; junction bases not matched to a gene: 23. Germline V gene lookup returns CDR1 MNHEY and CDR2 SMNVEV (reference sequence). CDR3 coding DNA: TGTGCCAGCAGCCCGTCCTACTTGCTAACTAGCGGGAGAGAAGTAGGGGAGCTGTTTTTT. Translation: CASSPSYLLTSGREVGELFF.

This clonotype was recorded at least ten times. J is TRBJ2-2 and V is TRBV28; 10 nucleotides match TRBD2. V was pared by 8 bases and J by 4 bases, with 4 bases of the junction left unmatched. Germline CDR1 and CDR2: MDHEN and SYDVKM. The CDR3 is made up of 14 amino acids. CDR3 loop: CASLSGRATGELFF. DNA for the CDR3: TGTGCCAGCCTGAGCGGGAGGGCCACCGGGGAGCTGTTTTTT.

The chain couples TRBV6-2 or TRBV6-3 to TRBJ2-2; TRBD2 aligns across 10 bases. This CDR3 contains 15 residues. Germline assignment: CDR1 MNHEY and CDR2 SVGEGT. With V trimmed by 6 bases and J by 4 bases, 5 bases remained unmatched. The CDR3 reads CASRPRLAGTGELFF. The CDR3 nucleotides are TGTGCCAGCAGGCCCCGACTAGCGGGCACCGGGGAGCTGTTTTTT.

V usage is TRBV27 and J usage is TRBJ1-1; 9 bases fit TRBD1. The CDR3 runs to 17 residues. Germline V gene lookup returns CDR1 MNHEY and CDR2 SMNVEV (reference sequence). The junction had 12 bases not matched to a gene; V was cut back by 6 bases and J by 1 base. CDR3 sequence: CASSHGTGSLANTEAFF. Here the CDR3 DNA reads TGTGCCAGCAGCCACGGGACAGGGTCATTGGCGAACACTGAAGCTTTCTTT.

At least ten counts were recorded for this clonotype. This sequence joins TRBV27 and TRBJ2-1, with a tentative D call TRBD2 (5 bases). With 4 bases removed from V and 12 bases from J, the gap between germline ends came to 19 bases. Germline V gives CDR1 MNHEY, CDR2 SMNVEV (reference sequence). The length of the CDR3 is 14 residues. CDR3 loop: CASSSPGLSIRQFF. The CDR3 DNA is TGTGCCAGCAGTTCCCCAGGACTGTCGATACGGCAGTTCTTC.

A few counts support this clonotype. The CDR3 loop reads CASSLGGTDEAFF. In nucleotides, the CDR3 is TGCGCCAGCAGCTTGGGGGGGACAGATGAAGCTTTCTTT. The chain combines TRBV5-1 with TRBJ1-1; 7 bases fit TRBD1. The CDR3 covers 13 residues. Germline CDR1 SGHRS, CDR2 YFSETQ. The trim removed 0 bases at V and 7 bases at J, leaving 3 bases unmatched. The variable domain in full, completed from reference TRBV5-1 and TRBJ1-1, reads KAGVTQTPRYLIKTRGQQVTLSCSPISGHRSVSWYQQTPGQGLQFLFEYFSETQRNKGNFPGRFSGRQFSNSRSEMNVSTLELGDSALYLCASSLGGTDEAFFGQGTRLTVV.

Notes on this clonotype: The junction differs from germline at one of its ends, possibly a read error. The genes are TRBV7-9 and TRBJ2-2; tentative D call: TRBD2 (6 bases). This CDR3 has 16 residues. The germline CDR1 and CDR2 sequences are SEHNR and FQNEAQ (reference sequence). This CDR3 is CASSLAGGGSTGELFF. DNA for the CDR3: TGTGCCAGCAGCCTAGCCGGGGGAGGAAGCACCGGGGAGCTGTTTTTT. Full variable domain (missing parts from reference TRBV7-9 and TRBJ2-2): DTGVSQNPRHKITKRGQNVTFRCDPISEHNRLYWYRQTLGQGPEFLTYFQNEAQLEKSRLLSDRFSAERPKGSFSTLEIQRTEQGDSAMYLCASSLAGGGSTGELFFGEGSRLTVL.

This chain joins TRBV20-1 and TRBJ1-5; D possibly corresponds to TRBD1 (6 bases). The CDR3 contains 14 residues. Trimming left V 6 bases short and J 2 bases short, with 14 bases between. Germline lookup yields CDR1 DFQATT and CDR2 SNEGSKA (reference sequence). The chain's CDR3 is CSAGRDTGNQPQHF. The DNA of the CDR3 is TGCAGTGCAGGACGGGACACCGGCAATCAGCCCCAGCATTTT.